The next 24 T cell receptor beta chains were all read from a single sample in a study of blood T cell repertoires in COVID-19. Repertoires were generated with immunoSEQ multiplex PCR, while TCRdb's copy carries only in-frame clones and drops some. The sample shows around 300,000 clones, 85% to 90% of them seen only once. Sequencing used PBMCs or T cells enriched from blood (not recorded which). The receptors come from a woman under 30 who had recovered from COVID-19.

This rearrangement joins TRBV28 to TRBJ1-1; 9 bases line up with TRBD1. CDR1 is MDHEN and CDR2 is SYDVKM in the germline V gene. There are 17 residues in the CDR3. J gave up 0 bases and V 0 bases, and 5 bases lay outside the gene matches. The CDR3, as DNA: TGTGCCAGCAGTTTATGGGGGACAGGGAGGGTGAACACTGAAGCTTTCTTT. Its protein is CASSLWGTGRVNTEAFF.

This chain connects TRBV4-1 to TRBJ1-1, with TRBD1 identical over 8 bases. Germline V CDR1 and CDR2: MGHRA, YSYEKL. J gave up 1 base and V 3 bases, and 7 bases lay outside the gene matches. CDR3 length equals 16 residues. The DNA of the CDR3 is TGCGCCAGCAGCCACCCCAGGACAGGGAGGAACACTGAAGCTTTCTTT. It codes for CASSHPRTGRNTEAFF.

V is TRBV5-1 and J is TRBJ1-4, with D perhaps TRBD1 (6 bases). The CDR3 spans 15 residues. V lost 4 bases, J lost 8 bases, and 18 bases lay in between. Germline CDR1 is SGHRS and CDR2 is YFSETQ. The CDR3 protein is CASSPGPTGGEKLFF. Here the CDR3 DNA reads TGCGCCAGCAGCCCCGGGCCTACTGGGGGCGAAAAACTGTTTTTT.

This chain connects TRBV9 to TRBJ1-1; D remains ambiguous. This CDR3 is 13 amino acids long. Germline CDR1 reads SGDLS; CDR2 reads YYNGEE. V was cut by 3 bases and J by 2 bases, with 8 bases left in between. The DNA for the CDR3 is TGTGCCAGCAGCGCGGGATTAAACACTGAAGCTTTCTTT. Translation: CASSAGLNTEAFF.

As to this clone: Additional DNA sequences in this sample encode the identical CDR3. CDR3 sequence (DNA): TGCGCCAGCAGCTTGGGGCAGGGGGCGAGAACCGGGGAGCTGTTTTTT. Protein product: CASSLGQGARTGELFF. This sequence joins TRBV5-1 and TRBJ2-2; 8 bases are shared with TRBD1. The V segment lost 0 bases and the J segment 5 bases; nucleotides outside the gene matches: 6. The germline gives CDR1 SGHRS, CDR2 YFSETQ. The CDR3 consists of 16 residues.

The chain is built from TRBV5-1 and TRBJ2-7; TRBD1 matches 8 bases. The CDR3 has 12 amino acids. Germline CDR1 is SGHRS and CDR2 is YFSETQ. J was trimmed by 5 bases and V by 8 bases; bases with no gene match: 6. CDR3 sequence (DNA): TGCGCCAGTGGACAGGGAGACCACGAGCAGTACTTC. Its protein product is CASGQGDHEQYF.

The CDR3 loop is CASSFIPGTASPLHF. In DNA form, the CDR3 reads TGCGCCAGCAGCTTTATCCCCGGGACAGCTTCACCCCTCCACTTT. The gene calls are TRBV5-1 and TRBJ1-6; 7 bases align to TRBD1. Germline CDR1 and CDR2: SGHRS and YFSETQ. Trimming cost V 2 bases and J 9 bases; bases outside gene matches: 8. The CDR3 spans 15 residues.

The chain carries TRBV5-1 and TRBJ1-1, with D unclear. Germline V gene sequence: CDR1 SGHRS, CDR2 YFSETQ. The CDR3 contains 14 residues. V dropped 3 bases and J dropped 0 bases, with 9 bases sitting between them. CDR3 sequence (DNA): TGCGCCAGCAGCTCAGGCACCATGAACACTGAAGCTTTCTTT. It is translated as CASSSGTMNTEAFF. Supplemented by reference TRBV5-1 and TRBJ1-1, the full variable domain reads KAGVTQTPRYLIKTRGQQVTLSCSPISGHRSVSWYQQTPGQGLQFLFEYFSETQRNKGNFPGRFSGRQFSNSRSEMNVSTLELGDSALYLCASSSGTMNTEAFFGQGTRLTVV.

CDR3 loop: CASSSLRRGANTEAFF. The CDR3 coding sequence is TGTGCCAGCAGCTCCCTCCGGCGGGGCGCAAACACTGAAGCTTTCTTT. The chain uses TRBV11-2 and TRBJ1-1; tentatively, D is TRBD1 (5 bases). Per germline, CDR1 SGHAT and CDR2 FQNNGV. Between the trimmed V and J ends, which lost 4 bases and 2 bases, there was a span of 17 bases. The CDR3 extends over 16 amino acids.

The chain carries TRBV3-1 (or the pseudogene TRBV3-2) and TRBJ1-2, with 8 bases aligning to TRBD1. CDR3 length: 15 residues. V dropped 3 bases and J dropped 4; count of bases not matched to a gene: 7. Germline V gene sequence: CDR1 LGHDT, CDR2 YNNKEL (reference sequence). For the CDR3, the DNA is TGTGCCAGCAGCCATACCTCCGGGACAGGCTATGGCTACACCTTC. Translation gives CASSHTSGTGYGYTF.

This clone was recorded a few times. The V call is TRBV5-8, the J call TRBJ2-6, with D tentatively TRBD1 (6 bases). CDR3 length: 15 amino acids. V shed 4 bases and J shed 2 bases, with 10 bases lying between them. Looked up from germline, CDR1 is SGHTS and CDR2 is YDEGEE. The CDR3 is CASSIQGTGANVLTF. CDR3 sequence (DNA): TGTGCCAGCAGCATACAGGGAACTGGGGCCAACGTCCTGACTTTC.

J is TRBJ1-3 and V is TRBV6-6; maybe TRBD1 (5 bases). This CDR3 comprises 16 residues. Germline CDR1 and CDR2: MNHNY and SVGAGI (reference sequence). With 2 bases removed from V and 2 bases from J, the gap between germline ends came to 13 bases. The CDR3 here is CASSYTRRVTGNTIYF. The DNA of the CDR3 is TGTGCCAGCAGTTACACCCGCAGGGTAACTGGAAACACCATATATTTT.

The gene calls are TRBV7-9 and TRBJ1-2; a possible D gene is TRBD1 (5 bases). V dropped 3 bases and J dropped 3 bases, with 8 bases sitting between them. Germline V gene lookup returns CDR1 SEHNR and CDR2 FQNEAQ (reference sequence). The CDR3 covers 13 residues. The CDR3 DNA reads as TGTGCCAGCAGCTTCTCAGGGTACTATGGCTACACCTTC. Its protein is CASSFSGYYGYTF.

The chain has TRBV5-1 and TRBJ2-3, with D hard to call. CDR1 is SGHRS, CDR2 YFSETQ, per germline. This CDR3 region has 12 residues. Deletions cut 4 bases from V and 8 bases from J, with 11 bases between. DNA of the CDR3: TGCGCCAGCAGCCCGGAAGGCGGTACGCAGTATTTT. Its protein is CASSPEGGTQYF.

The chain joins TRBV28 to TRBJ1-6, with D perhaps TRBD1 (6 bases). CDR3 length: 15 amino acids. Germline lookup yields CDR1 MDHEN and CDR2 SYDVKM. V dropped 8 bases and J dropped 7 bases, with 18 bases sitting between them. CDR3 residues: CASVIRGAQNSPLHF. The CDR3 DNA reads TGTGCCAGCGTCATCCGGGGGGCGCAGAATTCACCCCTCCACTTT.

This clone appeared a single time. This sequence joins TRBV27 and TRBJ2-7; a weak D match, TRBD1 (5 bases). The V end lost 5 bases, the J end lost 2 bases, and 19 bases lay between the germline ends. The germline V gene has CDR1 MNHEY and CDR2 SMNVEV (reference sequence). The CDR3 sequence is 16 residues long. The CDR3 DNA follows: TGTGCCAGCAGTCCCGCCGGCAGGGCGTTAACCTACGAGCAGTACTTC. Translating gives CASSPAGRALTYEQYF.

The gene calls are TRBV10-3 and TRBJ2-7; D might be TRBD1 (5 bases). The CDR3 has 12 amino acids. Trimming cost V 4 bases and J 1 base, with 5 bases left between them. CDR1 is ENHRY and CDR2 is SYGVKD in the germline V gene. In nucleotides, the CDR3 is TGTGCCATCAGTGGGACATCCTACGAGCAGTACTTC. It specifies CAISGTSYEQYF.

This sequence joins TRBV2 and TRBJ2-5, with 14 bases lining up with TRBD2. This CDR3 is built from 16 residues. The V segment lost 6 bases and the J segment 6 bases; nucleotides outside the gene matches: 9. The germline V gene has CDR1 SNHLY and CDR2 FYNNEI. The CDR3 loop is CASSQSTSGGAKTQYF. The CDR3 coding sequence is TGTGCCAGCAGCCAATCGACTAGCGGGGGGGCGAAGACCCAGTACTTC.

The chain has TRBV18 and TRBJ2-3; D gene uncertain. Germline CDR1 is KGHSH and CDR2 is LQKENI. Trimming removed 1 base from V and 4 bases from J, with 12 bases in between. The CDR3 contains 15 residues. The CDR3 spells CASSPLGIQADTQYF. In DNA form, the CDR3 reads TGTGCCAGCTCACCACTAGGAATTCAGGCAGATACGCAGTATTTT. Based on the CDR3 plus reference TRBV18 and TRBJ2-3, the full variable domain is NAGVMQNPRHLVRRRGQEARLRCSPMKGHSHVYWYRQLPEEGLKFMVYLQKENIIDESGMPKERFSAEFPKEGPSILRIQQVVRGDSAAYFCASSPLGIQADTQYFGPGTRLTVL.

The chain combines TRBV5-1 with TRBJ2-1, with TRBD1 identical over 7 bases. The CDR3 runs to 16 residues. Germline V gene lookup returns CDR1 SGHRS and CDR2 YFSETQ. With 2 bases clipped from V and 6 bases from J, the junction kept 11 bases outside the gene matches. The CDR3 region is CASSFVGGQQGNEQFF. CDR3 sequence (DNA): TGCGCCAGCAGCTTCGTAGGGGGACAGCAGGGCAATGAGCAGTTCTTC.

The chain links TRBV6-5 to TRBJ1-2; 7 bases map to TRBD1. The CDR3 spans 14 residues. The germline CDR1 and CDR2 sequences are MNHEY and SVGAGI. V dropped 4 bases and J dropped 1; count of bases not matched to a gene: 3. The CDR3 nucleotides read TGTGCCAGCAGTTTACAGGGGAATAACTATGGCTACACCTTC. It translates to CASSLQGNNYGYTF.

This sequence joins TRBV10-3 and TRBJ2-5; 7 bases are shared with TRBD1. CDR1 and CDR2 from the germline V gene are ENHRY and SYGVKD. The CDR3 runs 13 residues. The V gene end was trimmed by 10 bases and the J gene end by 1 base; junction bases not matched to a gene: 6. CDR3 in amino acids: CATRQGFQETQYF. CDR3 coding DNA: TGTGCCACCCGACAGGGTTTCCAAGAGACCCAGTACTTC.

This clone was seen only once. This chain uses TRBV7-8 with TRBJ1-5; 8 bases are shared with TRBD1. This CDR3 comprises 15 residues. Germline V CDR1 and CDR2: SGHVS, FQNEAQ. J gave up 6 bases and V 3 bases, and 7 bases lay outside the gene matches. CDR3 in amino acids: CASSFVGQGAQPQHF. The CDR3, as DNA: TGTGCCAGCAGCTTCGTAGGACAGGGAGCTCAGCCCCAGCATTTT.

The DNA for the CDR3 is TGTGCCAGCAGCGTAAAGGGGACAGCTAATGAAAAACTGTTTTTT. This codes for CASSVKGTANEKLFF. This chain connects TRBV7-6 to TRBJ1-4; the match to TRBD1 covers 7 bases. Trimming at V came to 5 bases and at J to 3 bases, leaving 6 bases not matched to a gene. CDR3 length: 15 residues. Germline V gene sequence: CDR1 SGHVS, CDR2 FNYEAQ.